This TCR beta chain was sequenced during a study of blood T cell repertoires in COVID-19. Trimming took off 7 bases at V and 3 bases at J, with 13 bases between the two ends. Germline-derived CDR1 and CDR2 are LNHDA and SQIVND (reference sequence). The CDR3 is 14 amino acids. Sequencing was performed with immunoSEQ multiplex PCR; in TCRdb, only in-frame clones are kept and a portion is missing. In the table there are under 200,000 clones, 75% to 90% of which are singletons. The rearrangement links TRBV19 to TRBJ1-5; no clear D. The clonotype comes from a woman aged 60-75 years who had recovered from COVID-19. Material: PBMCs or T cells enriched from blood (not recorded which). Here the CDR3 DNA reads TGTGCCAGTATGGGGAGAGGGTACAATCAGCCCCAGCATTTT. This codes for CASMGRGYNQPQHF.